This TCR beta chain was found in a study of blood T cell repertoires in COVID-19. Some clones are missing from TCRdb's copy, which holds only in-frame ones; the method was immunoSEQ multiplex PCR. This repertoire shows about 220,000 clones, approximately 80% found once; its top ten account for around 5.5%. Sequenced material: peripheral blood. The source of this sequence is a woman aged 55-69 years who had recovered from COVID-19.

This CDR3 is CASSPKSGELFF. The CDR3 DNA reads TGTGCCAGCAGCCCAAAGAGCGGGGAGCTGTTTTTT. The J gene is TRBJ2-2, the V gene TRBV9, with D unclear. The germline V gene encodes CDR1 SGDLS and CDR2 YYNGEE. The length of the CDR3 is 12 residues. The V end lost 4 bases, the J end lost 7 bases, and 8 bases lay between the germline ends.